Each of the 5 T cell receptor beta chains below was sequenced from the same sample in a study of CD8 T cells in Susac syndrome. Reverse transcription of about 0.5 to 1 ug RNA was carried out with random hexamers. TCRdb passed the immunoSEQ multiplex PCR reads through MiXCR, listing each CDR3 protein once. The data show just over 300,000 distinct CDR3 sequences, with just over 90% seen just once and 0.065% held by the top ten. Sequences were obtained from CD4+ T cells from PBMCs. Every receptor here comes from a human donor with multiple sclerosis.

The rearrangement links TRBV10-3 to TRBJ1-4; TRBD1 is a possible D gene (5 bases). Germline values: CDR1 ENHRY, CDR2 SYGVKD. With 11 bases removed from V and 3 bases from J, the gap between germline ends came to 13 bases. This CDR3 is 13 amino acids long. CDR3 loop: CAVGGGANEKLFF. In nucleotides, the CDR3 is TGTGCCGTAGGCGGAGGGGCTAATGAAAAACTGTTTTTT.

The V call is TRBV12-3 or TRBV12-4, the J call TRBJ1-2; D is unclear. Trimming left V 5 bases short and J 5 bases short, with 9 bases between. This CDR3 has 12 amino acids. In DNA form, the CDR3 reads TGTGCCAGCAGTGGTGGTATTTATGGCTACACCTTC. It specifies CASSGGIYGYTF.

J is TRBJ2-4 and V is TRBV2, with a tentative D call TRBD2 (5 bases). V lost 6 bases to trimming and J lost 0 bases, with 9 bases between them. CDR1 is SNHLY and CDR2 is FYNNEI in the germline V gene. The CDR3 spans 14 residues. For the CDR3, the DNA is TGTGCCAGCAGGGTGGACTCAGCCAAAAACATTCAGTACTTC. Translating gives CASRVDSAKNIQYF.

The V call is TRBV4-2, the J call TRBJ2-7; unclear D gene. This CDR3 has 15 amino acids. Germline V gives CDR1 LGHNA, CDR2 YNFKEQ. V shed 4 bases and J shed 2 bases, with 15 bases lying between them. CDR3 region: CASSLGSGDTYEQYF. CDR3 DNA sequence: TGTGCCAGCAGCCTGGGGTCAGGCGATACCTACGAGCAGTACTTC.

The chain combines TRBV6-5 with TRBJ1-5; D uncertain. The V end was cut by 2 bases, the J end by 4 bases, with 12 bases between. Germline CDR1 and CDR2: MNHEY and SVGAGI. The CDR3 covers 15 residues. For the CDR3, the DNA is TGTGCCAGCAGTTACGCCCCGCCGGTAAATCAGCCCCAGCATTTT. Amino acids: CASSYAPPVNQPQHF.